This TCR beta chain derives from a study of T cell changes during pregnancy in multiple sclerosis. TCRdb keeps only in-frame clones here, not all; method: immunoSEQ multiplex PCR. The table has 25,000 to 35,000 clones, 80% to 90% seen once. Germline trimming cut 4 bases from V and 5 bases from J; bases unmatched to any gene: 13. The CDR3 contains 16 residues. The germline V gene encodes CDR1 SGHRS and CDR2 YFSETQ. Here the sequenced sample was CD4+ T cells from peripheral blood mononuclear cells, taken in the first trimester of pregnancy. The chain couples TRBV5-1 to TRBJ2-5; 8 bases are shared with TRBD2. This clonotype was sampled from a female donor in good health, enrolled as a control in a pregnancy study. CDR3 in amino acids: CASSPTIAGISETQYF. Here the CDR3 DNA reads TGCGCCAGCAGCCCTACTATAGCGGGGATTTCGGAGACCCAGTACTTC.